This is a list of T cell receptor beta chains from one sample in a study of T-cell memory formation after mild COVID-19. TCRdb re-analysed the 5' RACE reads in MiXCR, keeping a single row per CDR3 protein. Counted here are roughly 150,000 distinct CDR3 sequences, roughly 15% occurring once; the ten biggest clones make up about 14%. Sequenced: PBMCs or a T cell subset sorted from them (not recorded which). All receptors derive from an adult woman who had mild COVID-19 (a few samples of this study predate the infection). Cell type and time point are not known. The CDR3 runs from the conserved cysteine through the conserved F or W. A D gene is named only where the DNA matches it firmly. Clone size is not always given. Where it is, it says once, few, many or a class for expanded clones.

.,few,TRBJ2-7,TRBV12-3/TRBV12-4,CASSPSRLYEQYF,TGTGCCAGCAGCCCTAGTCGCTTGTACGAGCAGTACTTC
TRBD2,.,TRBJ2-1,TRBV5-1,CASSLARGAGGPLNEQFF,TGCGCCAGCAGCTTGGCCAGGGGTGCGGGGGGGCCTTTGAATGAGCAGTTCTTC
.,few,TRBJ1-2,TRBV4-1,CASSQVPGDYYGYTF,TGCGCCAGCAGCCAAGTTCCAGGGGACTACTATGGCTACACCTTC
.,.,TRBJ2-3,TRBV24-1,CATSDFLESTDTQYF,TGTGCCACCAGTGATTTTCTAGAGAGCACAGATACGCAGTATTTT
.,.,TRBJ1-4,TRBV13,CASSARGKTNEKLFF,TGTGCCAGCAGCGCGCGAGGGAAGACTAATGAAAAACTGTTTTTT
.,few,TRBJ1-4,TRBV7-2,CASSLRQRNEKLFF,TGTGCCAGCAGCTTACGACAGAGAAATGAAAAACTGTTTTTT
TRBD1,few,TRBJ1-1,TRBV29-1,CSGGPTGGVKNTEAFF,TGCAGCGGGGGTCCGACAGGGGGCGTGAAGAACACTGAAGCTTTCTTT
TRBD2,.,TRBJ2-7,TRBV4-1,CASSQRLAVSYEQYF,TGCGCCAGCAGCCAACGACTAGCGGTCTCCTACGAGCAGTACTTC
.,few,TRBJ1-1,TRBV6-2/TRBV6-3,CASRPSGQGQGAFF,TGTGCCAGCAGGCCTAGTGGCCAGGGGCAAGGAGCTTTCTTT
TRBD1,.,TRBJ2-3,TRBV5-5,CASSPTTGGAYTQYF,TGTGCCAGCAGCCCTACCACAGGGGGCGCGTATACGCAGTATTTT
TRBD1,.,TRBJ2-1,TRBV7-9,CASSSQGANNEQFF,TGTGCCAGCAGCTCCCAGGGGGCTAACAATGAGCAGTTCTTC
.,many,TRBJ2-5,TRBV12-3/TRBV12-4,CASSFGVGETQYF,TGTGCCAGCAGTTTTGGGGTGGGGGAGACCCAGTACTTC
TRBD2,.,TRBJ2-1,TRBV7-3,CASSLSGMTSGGRAEQFF,TGTGCCAGCAGCTTATCGGGCATGACTAGCGGGGGACGGGCTGAGCAGTTCTTC
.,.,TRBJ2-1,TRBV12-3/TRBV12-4,CASSLMVANEQFF,TGTGCCAGCAGTTTAATGGTAGCCAATGAGCAGTTCTTC
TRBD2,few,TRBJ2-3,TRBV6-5,CASSRSGGAEDTQYF,TGTGCCAGCAGCCGAAGCGGGGGGGCCGAAGATACGCAGTATTTT
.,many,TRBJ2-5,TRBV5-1,CASSLVAEETQYF,TGCGCCAGCAGCTTGGTGGCAGAAGAGACCCAGTACTTC
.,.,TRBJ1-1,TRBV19,CASIGRVKLRTEAFF,TGTGCCAGTATCGGCAGGGTCAAGCTGAGGACTGAAGCTTTCTTT
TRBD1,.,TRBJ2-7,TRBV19,CASMVGQGAYEQYF,TGTGCCAGTATGGTAGGACAGGGTGCCTACGAGCAGTACTTC
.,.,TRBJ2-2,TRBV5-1,CASSLRTTNTGELFF,TGCGCCAGCAGCTTGCGGACAACGAACACCGGGGAGCTGTTTTTT
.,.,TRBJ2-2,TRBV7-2,CASSLALTPGELFF,TGTGCCAGCAGCTTAGCGCTAACCCCCGGGGAGCTGTTTTTT
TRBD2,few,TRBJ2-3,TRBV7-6,CASSHLGTSGSEVADTQYF,TGTGCCAGCAGCCACCTCGGGACTAGCGGGAGTGAGGTAGCAGATACGCAGTATTTT
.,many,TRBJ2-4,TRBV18,CASSPSRGSGSIQYF,TGTGCCAGCTCACCAAGCCGGGGGAGCGGTAGCATTCAGTACTTC
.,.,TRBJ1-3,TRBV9,CASSVATGNSGNTIYF,TGTGCCAGCAGCGTAGCTACAGGAAACTCTGGAAACACCATATATTTT
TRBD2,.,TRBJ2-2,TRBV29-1,CSVEQLAGTTNTGELFF,TGCAGCGTTGAACAGTTAGCGGGAACTACGAACACCGGGGAGCTGTTTTTT
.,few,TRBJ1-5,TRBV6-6,CASSYEVTANQPQHF,TGTGCCAGCAGTTACGAAGTGACAGCCAATCAGCCCCAGCATTTT
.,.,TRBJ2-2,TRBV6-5,CASKVRRNTGELFF,TGTGCCAGCAAAGTACGGAGAAACACCGGGGAGCTGTTTTTT
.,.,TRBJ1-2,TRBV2,CASSEGSRDGYTF,TGTGCCAGCAGTGAAGGCAGTAGGGATGGCTACACCTTC
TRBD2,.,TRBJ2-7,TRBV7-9,CASSLAPGLAGMEQYF,TGTGCCAGCAGCTTAGCCCCGGGACTAGCGGGGATGGAGCAGTACTTC
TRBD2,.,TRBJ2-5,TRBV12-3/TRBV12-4,CASSFTSGEETQYF,TGTGCCAGCAGTTTTACTAGCGGGGAAGAGACCCAGTACTTC
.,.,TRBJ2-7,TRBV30,CAWSVSYEQYF,TGTGCCTGGAGTGTCTCCTACGAGCAGTACTTC
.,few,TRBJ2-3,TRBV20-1,CSASRGRGNTDTQYF,TGCAGTGCTAGTCGAGGGAGGGGGAACACAGATACGCAGTATTTT
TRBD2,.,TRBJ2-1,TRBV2,CASSEQPGLAGAYNEQFF,TGTGCCAGCAGTGAGCAACCGGGACTAGCGGGAGCATACAATGAGCAGTTCTTC
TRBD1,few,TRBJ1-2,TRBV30,CSGGTANYGYTF,TGCTCCGGTGGGACAGCTAACTATGGCTACACCTTC
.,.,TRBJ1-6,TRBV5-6,CASSLDRVGSPIHF,TGTGCCAGCAGCTTGGACAGGGTGGGCTCACCCATCCACTTT
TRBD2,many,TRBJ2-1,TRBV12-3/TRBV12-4,CASSRGDEQFF,TGTGCCAGCAGTCGGGGGGATGAGCAGTTCTTC
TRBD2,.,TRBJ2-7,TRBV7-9,CASSPREGSGRPYEQYF,TGTGCCAGCAGCCCCCGCGAAGGTAGCGGGAGGCCATACGAGCAGTACTTC
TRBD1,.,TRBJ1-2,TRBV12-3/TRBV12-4,CASRDRANYGYTF,TGTGCCAGCAGAGACAGGGCTAACTATGGCTACACCTTC
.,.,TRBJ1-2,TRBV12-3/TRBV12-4,CASSLSPNYGYTF,TGTGCCAGCAGCCTAAGCCCTAACTATGGCTACACCTTC
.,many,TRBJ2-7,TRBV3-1,CASSLGHIDEQYF,TGTGCCAGCAGCCTCGGACATATCGATGAGCAGTACTTC
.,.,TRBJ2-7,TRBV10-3,CAISVRDNSYEQYF,TGTGCCATCAGTGTACGGGACAACTCCTACGAGCAGTACTTC
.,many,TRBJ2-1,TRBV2,CASSTGWGEQFF,TGTGCCAGCAGTACAGGGTGGGGTGAGCAGTTCTTC
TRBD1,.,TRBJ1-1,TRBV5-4,CASSRRDSPSWTEAFF,TGTGCCAGCAGCCGGAGGGACAGCCCCAGTTGGACTGAAGCTTTCTTT
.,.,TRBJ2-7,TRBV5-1,CASSLADGGSNEQYF,TGCGCCAGCAGCTTGGCCGACGGGGGCTCTAACGAGCAGTACTTC
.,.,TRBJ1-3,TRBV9,CASGRDSGNTIYF,TGTGCCAGCGGACGGGATTCTGGAAACACCATATATTTT
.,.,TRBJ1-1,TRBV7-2,CASSLPVPGFAFF,TGTGCCAGCAGCTTACCGGTACCGGGGTTTGCTTTCTTT
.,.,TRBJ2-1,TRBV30,CAWSVLNEQFF,TGTGCCTGGAGTGTATTGAATGAGCAGTTCTTC
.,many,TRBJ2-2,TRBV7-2,CASSLGAGYTGELFF,TGTGCCAGCAGCTTAGGAGCGGGCTACACCGGGGAGCTGTTTTTT
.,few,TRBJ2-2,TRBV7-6,CATRSGAGTGELFF,TGTGCCACACGATCGGGCGCAGGGACCGGGGAGCTGTTTTTT
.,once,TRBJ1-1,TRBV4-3,CASRRVGGPEAFF,TGCGCCAGCAGAAGGGTGGGAGGGCCTGAAGCTTTCTTT
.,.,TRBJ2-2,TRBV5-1,CASSVDGPRVTGELFF,TGCGCCAGCAGCGTGGACGGTCCCCGAGTCACCGGGGAGCTGTTTTTT
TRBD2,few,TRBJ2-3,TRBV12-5,CASGLGLAGGADTQYF,TGTGCTAGTGGTTTGGGCCTAGCGGGAGGGGCAGATACGCAGTATTTT
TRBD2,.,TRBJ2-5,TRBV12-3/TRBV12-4,CASSLHPSSGRARETQYF,TGTGCCAGCAGTCTCCACCCCTCTAGCGGGAGGGCCCGGGAGACCCAGTACTTC